This T cell receptor (beta chain) was recovered during a study of blood T cell repertoires in COVID-19. Study-wide context: The United States, Italy and Spain provided the acute and convalescent COVID-19 samples.

Authors' methods: Estimated nucleated cell counts came from reference gene primer amplification. TCRdb's copy holds only in-frame clones and misses some; the assay was immunoSEQ multiplex PCR. The DNA was the basis for D and trimming; V, J and clone size are from that table. The table shows almost 35,000 clones, with about 80% occurring only once. There are 11 residues in the CDR3. V lost 4 bases and J lost 7, with 6 bases in between. Germline V gene sequence: CDR1 SGHRS, CDR2 YFSETQ. This chain joins TRBV5-1 and TRBJ2-1; D is unclear. The sequencing input was peripheral blood. This TCR derives from a man aged 80 or over with acute or convalescent COVID-19. The CDR3 DNA is TGCGCCAGCAGCCTACAGAATGAGCAGTTCTTC. It encodes CASSLQNEQFF. Based on the CDR3 plus reference TRBV5-1 and TRBJ2-1, the full variable domain is KAGVTQTPRYLIKTRGQQVTLSCSPISGHRSVSWYQQTPGQGLQFLFEYFSETQRNKGNFPGRFSGRQFSNSRSEMNVSTLELGDSALYLCASSLQNEQFFGPGTRLTVL.